This TCR beta chain came from a study of vaccination and CD4 T cells after COVID-19 (dated by TCRdb to 2022 to 2024). Regarding the complete study: SARS-CoV-2 positivity had been established in the convalescent patients by nasal swab PCR, and mild disease was recorded in under ten of these patients and severe disease in one. The convalescent cohort comprised six males and four females, including two Hispanic individuals, seven Caucasians, two Asians and one multiracial person. Participants received two doses of either the Pfizer-BioNTech BNT162b2 vaccine (n=8) or the Moderna mRNA-1273 vaccine (n=2). Post-COVID blood samples were collected from convalescent patients a median of roughly 100 days after diagnosis, with a range of about 35 to 180 days. Post-vaccine blood samples were obtained a median of about 70 days after the second vaccine dose, with a range of roughly 12 to 250 days. Overlapping spike peptide pools from SARS-CoV-2 and from the common cold coronaviruses HCoV-NL63, HCoV-OC43 and HCoV-229E were used as culture stimuli. In control cultures, a CEFX viral epitope pool was used as positive control, an HIV-1 Nef peptide pool was used as negative control, or no peptide was added. The spike-specific CD4+ TCR repertoire was compared before and after mRNA vaccination in 10 COVID-19 convalescent patients and a handful of infection-naive healthy vaccine recipients. The investigation overall reported the following: Of the vaccine-specific clones in convalescent patients, 304 of 307, or nearly all, reacted only to SARS-CoV-2 spike and did not cross-react with common cold coronaviruses. In convalescent patients, a median around 85% of post-vaccine SARS-CoV-2-reactive clones were detected only after vaccination, and vaccine-specific priming was suggested by this finding. The study included relatively few convalescent patients and did not analyze early timepoints after natural infection. The median number of SARS-CoV-2-reactive clonotypes rose from fewer than 25 after infection to around 40 after vaccination, but the change was not significant.

Read against the paper, the sample's treatment or condition label means: roughly 10-day PBMC culture with coronavirus spike peptide pools or control peptides (ViraFEST assay). The ViraFEST assay was used in the study, in which antigen-specific T cells were expanded with peptide pools and expanded clonotypes were subsequently identified by TCR sequencing. The convalescent patients' positive SARS-CoV-2 PCR tests fell between March and December 2020, which was before the Alpha, Beta and Delta variants emerged in the United States. Approximately 1.8 million PBMCs per well were cultured in IMDM with approximately 5% human AB serum and roughly 9.3 IU/ml IL-2, plus 10 ug/ml peptide pools. On days 3 and 7, half of the culture medium was replaced with fresh IL-2-containing medium. CD4+ T cells were isolated after about 10 days of culture through negative selection using the EasySep CD4+ T cell isolation kit. PBMCs were separated from whole blood using Ficoll-Paque Plus gradient centrifugation and then either used fresh or cryopreserved at -140C. Culture conditions were generally each tested in triplicate wells.

This clonotype was seen a few times. Its antigen is still unknown. No much larger clone exists at a distance of one base, and base qualities are not known. Receptor amplification or capture employed PCR. DNA from cultured CD4+ T cells was subjected to TCR sequencing with the Oncomine TCR Beta short-read assay at the Johns Hopkins FTIC core. Genomic DNA was extracted from the cultured CD4+ T cells with the QIAamp micro DNA kit. Oncomine TCR Beta libraries from cultured CD4+ T cells were pooled using unique dual indexes and sequenced on an Illumina iSeq 100. The study's own analysis went as follows. Non-productive sequences were removed, and CDR3s that did not start with C, did not end with F or W, or were shorter than 7 amino acids were discarded. Antigen-specific clonotypes were identified with the MANAFEST web application by comparing peptide-stimulated wells with reference and other culture wells. For a clone to be called positive, the clone needed an FDR below 0.05, an odds ratio above 5, and a productive frequency above 0.1% in at least two of three replicate wells. Clonotypes that were significantly expanded in both SARS-CoV-2 spike wells and at least one common cold coronavirus spike condition were defined as cross-reactive. Similarity between CDR3 sequences was evaluated in R version 3.6.1 using Levenshtein distances (stringdist) and unrooted phylogenetic trees (ape). TCRdb ran its own pipeline on the public reads, namely fastp trimming at Q25 and MiXCR clone calling, and kept in-frame beta chains. For every CDR3 protein sequence, its rows merge into one entry that carries the most common genes and DNA. The V and J calls and clone size come from TCRdb's table, not from the authors' own analysis. The sample table holds approximately 11,000 distinct CDR3 sequences, of which roughly 40% were seen once. Jointly, the top ten make up 11% of the sample.

According to the germline V gene (reference sequence), CDR1 reads SEHNR and CDR2 reads FQNEAQ. Taken from cysteine to phenylalanine, the CDR3 has 14 residues. The sequence is cut down to CDR3 DNA, 42 bases in frame from base 1. V is cut by 8 bases and J by 1 base, and the space between the germline ends is 15 bases. Sequences were derived from CD4+ T cells from blood, cultured in vitro, sampled after SARS-CoV-2 vaccination. The sequence was obtained from a human donor who had recovered from COVID-19. Recombination joined TRBV7-9 with TRBJ2-7, with the D call perhaps TRBD1 or TRBD2, as 7 bases match in each case. The DNA is TGTGCCAGCGGGAGGGGGCTAGATTCCTACGAGCAGTACTTC. Its translation is CASGRGLDSYEQYF.